This section outlines one TCR beta chain sequence together with its context. The antigen this receptor binds is unknown. Base qualities are not recorded, but no much larger clone differs from it by a single base. The immunoSEQ Assay, a bias-controlled multiplex PCR, was used to amplify TCRbeta CDR3 regions from genomic DNA. Per the source publication's procedure: Nucleated cell counts per sample were estimated from amplification of reference gene primers within the assay. Sequence reads were collapsed and filtered to measure the absolute abundance of every unique TCRbeta CDR3 rearrangement. For each sample, productive Simpson clonality was calculated as the square root of Simpson's diversity index over productive rearrangements. TCRdb provides this immuneACCESS table in a form limited to in-frame rearrangements. Some clones are lacking; in checked studies, under half of them reflect an unresolved V gene, and why the rest are absent is not known. V and J calls and clone size are those listed in that table; D and trimming were worked out from the DNA. Recorded for this sample are 350,000 or so clones; around 80% of them occurred a single time. Jointly, the top ten make up 2.5% to 3.5% of the sample.

The entry originates in a study of blood T cell repertoires in COVID-19 (dated by TCRdb to about 2020). Study-level background: Collaborator samples came from the United States, Italy and Spain and covered acute and convalescent phases of COVID-19. The material from the prospective study consisted of cDNA or gDNA derived from T cells, B-cell-depleted T cells, or PBMCs. The dataset comprised deeply sampled blood TCRbeta repertoires from subjects exposed to, actively infected with, or recovered from COVID-19. The repertoires were made available in a free public database intended to serve as a resource for research on the immune response to SARS-CoV-2. The samples were drawn from two sources: the first 160 participants of the ongoing ImmuneRACE study, and 1,000 to 1,500 subjects contributed by 6 global collaborators. A de-identified subject ID, COVID-19 status, age in years and sex were almost always included in the sample metadata. Where HLA class I and class II types were available, the types were taken from metadata supplied by the sample provider, not from assay-based typing.

Each collaborating institution followed its own protocols to collect whole blood in K2EDTA tubes. For TCRbeta analysis, collaborator samples were shipped as frozen whole blood, as isolated PBMCs, or as DNA extracted from either sample type. Summary of the overall study and its limitations: Clinical and demographic metadata were provided uncurated, with the amount varying by source and participant.

Counted from cysteine to phenylalanine, this CDR3 has 14 amino acids. Solely the CDR3 DNA is kept, with 42 bases framed from the first base. From a lookup of the germline V gene (reference sequence), CDR1 and CDR2 are SEHNR and FQNEAQ. Cut back by 5 bases and 7 bases, the V and J ends lie 17 bases apart. This TCR was recovered from a man aged 30-40 years with active or convalescent COVID-19. The sequence joins TRBV7-9 to TRBJ1-2, and perhaps TRBD1 as D gene, on 6 matching bases. Sequenced material: peripheral blood. The nucleotides are TGTGCCAGCAGCCCTATCTGGGGGGGCGGTGGCTACACCTTC. It translates to CASSPIWGGGGYTF.